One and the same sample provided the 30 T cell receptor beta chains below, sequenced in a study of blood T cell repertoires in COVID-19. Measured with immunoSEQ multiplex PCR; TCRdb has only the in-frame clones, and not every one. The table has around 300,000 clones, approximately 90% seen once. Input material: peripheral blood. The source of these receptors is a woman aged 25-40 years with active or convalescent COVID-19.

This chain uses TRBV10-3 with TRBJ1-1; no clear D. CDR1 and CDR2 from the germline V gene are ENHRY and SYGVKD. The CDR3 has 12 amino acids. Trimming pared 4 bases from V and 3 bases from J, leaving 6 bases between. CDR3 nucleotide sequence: TGTGCCATCAGTGGGGCCTACACTGAAGCTTTCTTT. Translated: CAISGAYTEAFF.

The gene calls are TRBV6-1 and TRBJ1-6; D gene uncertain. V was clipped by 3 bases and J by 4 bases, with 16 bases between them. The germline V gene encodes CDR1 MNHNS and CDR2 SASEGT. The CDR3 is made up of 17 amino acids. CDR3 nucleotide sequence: TGTGCCAGCAGTGAGGAGGCAGGAGCGGCGTATAATTCACCCCTCCACTTT. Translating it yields CASSEEAGAAYNSPLHF.

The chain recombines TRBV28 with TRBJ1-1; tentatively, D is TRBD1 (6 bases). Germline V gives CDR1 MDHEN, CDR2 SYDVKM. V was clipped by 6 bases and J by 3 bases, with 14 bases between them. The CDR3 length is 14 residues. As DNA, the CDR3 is TGTGCCAGCAGCGTACACAGGGCGGACACTGAAGCTTTCTTT. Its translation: CASSVHRADTEAFF. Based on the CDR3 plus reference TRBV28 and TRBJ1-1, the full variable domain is DVKVTQSSRYLVKRTGEKVFLECVQDMDHENMFWYRQDPGLGLRLIYFSYDVKMKEKGDIPEGYSVSREKKERFSLILESASTNQTSMYLCASSVHRADTEAFFGQGTRLTVV.

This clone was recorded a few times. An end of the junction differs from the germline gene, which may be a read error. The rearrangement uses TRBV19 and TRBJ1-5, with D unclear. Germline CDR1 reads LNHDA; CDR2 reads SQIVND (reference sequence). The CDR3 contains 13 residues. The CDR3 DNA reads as TGTGCCAGTAGCCTGAGTAGCTATCAGCCCCAGCATTTT. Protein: CASSLSSYQPQHF. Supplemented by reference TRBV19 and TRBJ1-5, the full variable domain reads DGGITQSPKYLFRKEGQNVTLSCEQNLNHDAMYWYRQDPGQGLRLIYYSQIVNDFQKGDIAEGYSVSREKKESFPLTVTSAQKNPTAFYLCASSLSSYQPQHFGDGTRLSIL.

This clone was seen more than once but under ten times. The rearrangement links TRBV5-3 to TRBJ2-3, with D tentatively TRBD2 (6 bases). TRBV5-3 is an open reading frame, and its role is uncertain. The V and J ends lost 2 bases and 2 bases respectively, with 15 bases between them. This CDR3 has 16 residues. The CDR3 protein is CARSFPWREHTDTQYF. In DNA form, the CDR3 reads TGTGCCAGAAGCTTCCCGTGGAGGGAACACACAGATACGCAGTATTTT.

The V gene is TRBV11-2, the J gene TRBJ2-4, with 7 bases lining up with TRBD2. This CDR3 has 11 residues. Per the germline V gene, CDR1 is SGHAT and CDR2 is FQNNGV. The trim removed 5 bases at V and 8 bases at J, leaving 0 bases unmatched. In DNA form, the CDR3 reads TGTGCCAGCAGCCGGGGGGACATTCAGTACTTC. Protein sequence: CASSRGDIQYF.

The CDR3 sequence: CASSLGPTNEKLFF. The DNA for the CDR3 is TGTGCCAGTAGTTTGGGGCCAACTAATGAAAAACTGTTTTTT. The V and J genes are TRBV19 and TRBJ1-4; TRBD1 might be the D (5 bases). This CDR3 is built from 14 residues. Trimming took 5 bases from V and 0 from J, leaving 7 bases between them. Germline CDR1 LNHDA, CDR2 SQIVND (reference sequence).

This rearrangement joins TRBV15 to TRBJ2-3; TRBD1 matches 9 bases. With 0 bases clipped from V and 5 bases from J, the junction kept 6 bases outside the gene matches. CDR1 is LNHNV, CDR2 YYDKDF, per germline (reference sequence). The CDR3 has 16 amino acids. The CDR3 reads CATSRDGDREGDTQYF. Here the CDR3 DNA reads TGTGCCACCAGCAGAGATGGGGACAGGGAGGGAGATACGCAGTATTTT.

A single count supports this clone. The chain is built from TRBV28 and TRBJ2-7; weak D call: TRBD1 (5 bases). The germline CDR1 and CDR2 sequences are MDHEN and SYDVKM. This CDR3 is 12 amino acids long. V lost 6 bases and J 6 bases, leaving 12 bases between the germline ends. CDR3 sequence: CASSPDSPEQYF. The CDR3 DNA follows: TGTGCCAGCAGCCCCGACAGTCCCGAGCAGTACTTC.

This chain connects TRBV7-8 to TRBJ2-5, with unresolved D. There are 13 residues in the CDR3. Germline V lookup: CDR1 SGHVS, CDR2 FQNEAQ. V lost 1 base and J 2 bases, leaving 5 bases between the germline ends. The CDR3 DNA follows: TGTGCCAGCAGCTTAGGGCCGCAAGAGACCCAGTACTTC. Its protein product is CASSLGPQETQYF.

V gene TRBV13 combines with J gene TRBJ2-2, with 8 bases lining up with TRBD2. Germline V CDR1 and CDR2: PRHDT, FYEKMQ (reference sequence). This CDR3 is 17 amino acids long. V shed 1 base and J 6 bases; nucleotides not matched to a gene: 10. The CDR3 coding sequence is TGTGCCAGCAGCTTAGCGGGACTAGTGGAATTGGCCGGGGAGCTGTTTTTT. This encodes CASSLAGLVELAGELFF. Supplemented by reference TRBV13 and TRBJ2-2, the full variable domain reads AAGVIQSPRHLIKEKRETATLKCYPIPRHDTVYWYQQGPGQDPQFLISFYEKMQSDKGSIPDRFSAQQFSDYHSELNMSSLELGDSALYFCASSLAGLVELAGELFFGEGSRLTVL.

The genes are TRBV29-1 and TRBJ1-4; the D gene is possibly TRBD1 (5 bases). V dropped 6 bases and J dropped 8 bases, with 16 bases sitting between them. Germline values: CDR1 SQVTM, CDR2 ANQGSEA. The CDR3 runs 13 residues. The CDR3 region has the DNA TGCAGCGTCTCAGGGATATCGAGCGAAAAACTGTTTTTT. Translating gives CSVSGISSEKLFF. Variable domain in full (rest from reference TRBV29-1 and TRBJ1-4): SAVISQKPSRDICQRGTSLTIQCQVDSQVTMMFWYRQQPGQSLTLIATANQGSEATYESGFVIDKFPISRPNLTFSTLTVSNMSPEDSSIYLCSVSGISSEKLFFGSGTQLSVL.

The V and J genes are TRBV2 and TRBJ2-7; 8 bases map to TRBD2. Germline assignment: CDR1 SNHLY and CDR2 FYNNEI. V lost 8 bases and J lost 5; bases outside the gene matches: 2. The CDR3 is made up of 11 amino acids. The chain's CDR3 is CASPGGHEQYF. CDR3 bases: TGTGCCAGCCCGGGGGGGCACGAGCAGTACTTC.

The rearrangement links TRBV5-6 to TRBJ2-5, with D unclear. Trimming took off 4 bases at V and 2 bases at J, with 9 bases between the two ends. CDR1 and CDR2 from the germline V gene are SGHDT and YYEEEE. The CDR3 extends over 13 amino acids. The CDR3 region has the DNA TGTGCCAGCAGCCCACCTATACAAGAGACCCAGTACTTC. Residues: CASSPPIQETQYF.

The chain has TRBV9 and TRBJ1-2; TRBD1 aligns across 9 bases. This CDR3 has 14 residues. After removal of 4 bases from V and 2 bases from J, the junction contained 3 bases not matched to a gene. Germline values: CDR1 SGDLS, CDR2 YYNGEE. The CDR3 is CASSHGQGNYGYTF. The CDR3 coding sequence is TGTGCCAGCAGCCACGGACAGGGGAACTATGGCTACACCTTC.

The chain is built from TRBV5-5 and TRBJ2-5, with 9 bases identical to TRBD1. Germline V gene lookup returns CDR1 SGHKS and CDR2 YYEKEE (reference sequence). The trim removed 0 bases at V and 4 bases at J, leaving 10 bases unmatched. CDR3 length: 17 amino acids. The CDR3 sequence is CASSLVTGTGRGETQYF. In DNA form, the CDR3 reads TGTGCCAGCAGCTTGGTCACTGGGACAGGGAGGGGAGAGACCCAGTACTTC.

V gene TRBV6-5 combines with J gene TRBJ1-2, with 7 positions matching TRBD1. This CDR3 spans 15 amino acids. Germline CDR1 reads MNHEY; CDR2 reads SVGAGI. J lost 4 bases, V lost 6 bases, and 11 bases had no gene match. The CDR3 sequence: CASRLTQGQSYGYTF. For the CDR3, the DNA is TGTGCCAGCAGACTCACCCAGGGACAGAGCTATGGCTACACCTTC.

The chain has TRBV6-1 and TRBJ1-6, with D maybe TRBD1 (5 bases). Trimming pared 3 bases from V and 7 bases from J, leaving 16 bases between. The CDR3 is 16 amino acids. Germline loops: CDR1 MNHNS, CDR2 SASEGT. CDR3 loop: CASSDNRGSGNSPLHF. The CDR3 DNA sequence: TGTGCCAGCAGTGATAATCGGGGGAGTGGGAATTCACCCCTCCACTTT.

CDR3 nucleotides: TGTGCCAGCAGCTATGGGACAGTTGAAGCTTTCTTT. This encodes CASSYGTVEAFF. The chain employs TRBV3-1 (or the pseudogene TRBV3-2) and TRBJ1-1; 7 bases are a match to TRBD1. Per the germline V gene, CDR1 is LGHDT and CDR2 is YNNKEL (reference sequence). The CDR3 length is 12 residues. V shed 5 bases, J shed 7 bases, and the junction held 4 bases outside the gene matches.

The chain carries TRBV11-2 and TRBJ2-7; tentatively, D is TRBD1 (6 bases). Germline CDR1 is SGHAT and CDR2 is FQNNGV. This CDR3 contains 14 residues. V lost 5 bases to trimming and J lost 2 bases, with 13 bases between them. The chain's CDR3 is CASSRGQYPYEQYF. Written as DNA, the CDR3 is TGTGCCAGCAGCCGCGGACAGTATCCCTACGAGCAGTACTTC.

The CDR3 DNA reads as TGTGCCAGTAGTACCACGGGCGGGGGGGGATACGAGCAGTACTTC. As protein: CASSTTGGGGYEQYF. V is TRBV19 and J is TRBJ2-7; TRBD2 matches 9 bases. The germline V gene has CDR1 LNHDA and CDR2 SQIVND (reference sequence). This CDR3 contains 15 residues. Trimming removed 4 bases from V and 4 bases from J; junction bases left unmatched: 8.

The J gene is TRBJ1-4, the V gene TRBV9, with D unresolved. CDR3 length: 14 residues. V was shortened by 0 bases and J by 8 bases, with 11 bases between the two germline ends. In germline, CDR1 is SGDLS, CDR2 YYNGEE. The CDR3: CASSVAPSQEKLFF. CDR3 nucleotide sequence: TGTGCCAGCAGCGTAGCCCCATCACAGGAAAAACTGTTTTTT.

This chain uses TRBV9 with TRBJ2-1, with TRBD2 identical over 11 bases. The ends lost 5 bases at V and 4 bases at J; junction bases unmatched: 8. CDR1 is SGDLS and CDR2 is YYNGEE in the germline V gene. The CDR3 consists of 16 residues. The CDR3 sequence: CASRPGLAGPYNEQFF. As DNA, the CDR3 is TGTGCCAGCAGACCTGGACTAGCGGGCCCTTACAATGAGCAGTTCTTC.

The DNA of the CDR3 is TGCAGCGCCGGACAGGGCGGTACTATAAGTTACACCTTC. Amino acid sequence: CSAGQGGTISYTF. This chain links TRBV29-1 with TRBJ1-2, with 8 bases matching TRBD1. The CDR3 runs to 13 residues. The J segment lost 11 bases and the V segment lost 7 bases, leaving 15 bases of the junction unmatched. Germline V CDR1 and CDR2: SQVTM, ANQGSEA.

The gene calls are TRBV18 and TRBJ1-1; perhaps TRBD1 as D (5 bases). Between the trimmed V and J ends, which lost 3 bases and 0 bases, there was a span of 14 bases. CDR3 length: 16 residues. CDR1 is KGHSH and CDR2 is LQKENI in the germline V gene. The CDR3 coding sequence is TGTGCCAGCTCACCGGTCGGAGGGGCTATGAACACTGAAGCTTTCTTT. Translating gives CASSPVGGAMNTEAFF.

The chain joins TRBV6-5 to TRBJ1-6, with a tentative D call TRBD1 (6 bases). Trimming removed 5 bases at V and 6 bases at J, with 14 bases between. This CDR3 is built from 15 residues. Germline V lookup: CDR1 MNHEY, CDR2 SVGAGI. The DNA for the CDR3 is TGTGCCAGCAGTCAGGACCCCAGGGGTAATTCACCCCTCCACTTT. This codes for CASSQDPRGNSPLHF.

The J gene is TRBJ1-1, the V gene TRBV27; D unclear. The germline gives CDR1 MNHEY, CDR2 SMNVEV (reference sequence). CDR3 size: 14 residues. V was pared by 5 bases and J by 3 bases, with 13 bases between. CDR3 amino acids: CASSPRVGDTEAFF. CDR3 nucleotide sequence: TGTGCCAGCAGTCCCCGAGTCGGGGACACTGAAGCTTTCTTT.

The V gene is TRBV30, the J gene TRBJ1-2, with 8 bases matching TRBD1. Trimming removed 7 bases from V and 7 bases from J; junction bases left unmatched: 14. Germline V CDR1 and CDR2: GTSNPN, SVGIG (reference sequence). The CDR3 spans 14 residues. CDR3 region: CAFLLDRVVGGYTF. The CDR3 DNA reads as TGTGCCTTTCTCCTGGACAGGGTAGTCGGTGGCTACACCTTC.

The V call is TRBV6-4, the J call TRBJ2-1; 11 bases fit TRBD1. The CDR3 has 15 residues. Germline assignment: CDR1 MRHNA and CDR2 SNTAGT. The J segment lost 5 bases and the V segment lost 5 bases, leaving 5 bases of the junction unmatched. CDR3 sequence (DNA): TGTGCCAGCAGTATCGGGACAGGGGGGAACAATGAGCAGTTCTTC. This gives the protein CASSIGTGGNNEQFF.

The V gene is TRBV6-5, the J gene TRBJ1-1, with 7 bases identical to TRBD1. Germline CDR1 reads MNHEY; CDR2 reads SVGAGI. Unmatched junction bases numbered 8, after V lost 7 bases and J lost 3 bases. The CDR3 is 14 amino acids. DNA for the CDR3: TGTGCCAGCACCTTATCAGGGGGTTACACTGAAGCTTTCTTT. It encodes CASTLSGGYTEAFF.